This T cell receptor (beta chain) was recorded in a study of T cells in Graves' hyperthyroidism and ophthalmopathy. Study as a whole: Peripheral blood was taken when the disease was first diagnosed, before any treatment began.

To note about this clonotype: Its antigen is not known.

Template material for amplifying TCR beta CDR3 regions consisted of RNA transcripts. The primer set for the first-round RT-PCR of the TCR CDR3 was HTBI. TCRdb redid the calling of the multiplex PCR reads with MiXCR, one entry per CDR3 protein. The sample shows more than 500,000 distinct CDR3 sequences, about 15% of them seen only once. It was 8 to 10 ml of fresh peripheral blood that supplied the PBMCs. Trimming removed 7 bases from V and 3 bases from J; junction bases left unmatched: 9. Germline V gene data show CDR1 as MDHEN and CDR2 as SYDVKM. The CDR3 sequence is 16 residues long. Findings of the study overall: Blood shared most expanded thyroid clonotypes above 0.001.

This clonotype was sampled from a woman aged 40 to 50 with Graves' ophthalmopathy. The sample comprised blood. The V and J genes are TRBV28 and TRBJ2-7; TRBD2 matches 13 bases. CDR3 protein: CASTLIGTSGIYEQYF. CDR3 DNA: TGTGCCAGCACCTTAATCGGGACTAGCGGGATCTACGAGCAGTACTTC.